These 27 T cell receptor beta chains were sequenced from one sample in a study of TIL therapy for anti-PD-1-resistant metastatic lung cancer. Specified time point: pre-treatment sample, taken before nivolumab and TIL therapy. This was the immunoSEQ v3 assay. Profiling relied on immunoSEQ multiplex PCR, and the TCRdb table lists in-frame clones only, not all of them. The profile shows approximately 53,000 clones, 65% to 80% of them singletons. The specimen was blood, collected at baseline. These receptors originate from a woman between 30 and 79 years old with non-small cell lung cancer.

This clone was picked up one time. The chain recombines TRBV5-1 with TRBJ1-1; D perhaps matches TRBD1 (6 bases). Trimming removed 4 bases from V and 5 bases from J, with 18 bases in between. The CDR3 runs 15 residues. Looked up from germline, CDR1 is SGHRS and CDR2 is YFSETQ. As DNA, the CDR3 is TGCGCCAGCAGCCTGCTGGGGGGCGAGGGGACTGAAGCTTTCTTT. As protein: CASSLLGGEGTEAFF. Together with reference TRBV5-1 and TRBJ1-1, the CDR3 gives the full variable domain: KAGVTQTPRYLIKTRGQQVTLSCSPISGHRSVSWYQQTPGQGLQFLFEYFSETQRNKGNFPGRFSGRQFSNSRSEMNVSTLELGDSALYLCASSLLGGEGTEAFFGQGTRLTVV.

In its sample, this clone was seen a few times. This chain uses TRBV7-9 with TRBJ2-7; tentatively, D is TRBD1 (7 bases). The V and J ends lost 1 base and 6 bases respectively, with 16 bases between them. The CDR3 has 15 residues. Germline CDR1 and CDR2: SEHNR and FQNEAQ (reference sequence). CDR3 region: CASSLVWAGGTEQYF. The CDR3 region has the DNA TGTGCCAGCAGCTTAGTTTGGGCAGGGGGGACCGAGCAGTACTTC.

CDR3 DNA sequence: TGTGCCAGCAGCTTAAATGGCGACTCTGGAAACACCATATATTTT. This translates into CASSLNGDSGNTIYF. The rearrangement joins TRBV7-7 to TRBJ1-3; D unclear. Germline V lookup: CDR1 SSHAT, CDR2 FNYEAQ (reference sequence). The V end lost 2 bases, the J end lost 0 bases, and 8 bases lay between the germline ends. The length of the CDR3 is 15 residues.

This chain connects TRBV10-1 to TRBJ2-7, with 7 bases lining up with TRBD1. The CDR3 runs 16 residues. Germline V gives CDR1 WNHNN, CDR2 SYGVQD (reference sequence). V gave up 4 bases and J gave up 4 bases; unmatched junction bases: 13. CDR3 bases: TGCGCCAGCAGTGGGGTCTCGAGACAGGGAGTGTACGAGCAGTACTTC. This encodes CASSGVSRQGVYEQYF.

This clone was picked up a small number of times. This chain connects TRBV19 to TRBJ1-1, with 7 nucleotides matching TRBD1. The CDR3 sequence is 16 residues long. V dropped 3 bases and J dropped 3; count of bases not matched to a gene: 10. The V gene's germline CDR1 is LNHDA and CDR2 SQIVND (reference sequence). The CDR3 sequence: CASSILGQLHYTEAFF. CDR3 nucleotide sequence: TGTGCCAGTAGTATTTTGGGACAGTTACATTACACTGAAGCTTTCTTT.

The chain couples TRBV18 to TRBJ1-1; D may be TRBD1 (6 bases). Germline assignment: CDR1 KGHSH and CDR2 LQKENI. Trimming removed 2 bases from V and 2 bases from J, with 15 bases in between. The CDR3 length is 16 residues. The CDR3 bases are TGTGCCAGCTCACCAGCGACGGTGGGGGCAAACACTGAAGCTTTCTTT. Its translation: CASSPATVGANTEAFF.

This clone was counted a single time. The rearrangement links TRBV4-3 to TRBJ1-2; 8 bases fit TRBD1. The V gene end was trimmed by 0 bases and the J gene end by 8 bases; junction bases not matched to a gene: 5. The CDR3 is 14 amino acids. Germline V gene data show CDR1 as LGHNA and CDR2 as YSLEER. CDR3 bases: TGCGCCAGCAGCCAAGAAGACAGGGGAGAAGGCTACACCTTC. Translated, it gives CASSQEDRGEGYTF.

About this clone itself: One end of the junction fails to match germline, which may point to a read error. The chain has TRBV20-1 and TRBJ2-7; D may be TRBD2 (6 bases). Germline-derived CDR1 and CDR2 are DFQATT and SNEGSKA (reference sequence). The CDR3 sequence is 11 residues long. The CDR3 DNA reads as TGCAGTGCTAGAGACTTCTCGGACTATCACTTC. It encodes CSARDFSDYHF.

The chain uses TRBV7-6 and TRBJ1-3; D unclear. Trimming took 1 base from V and 0 from J, leaving 10 bases between them. CDR1 is SGHVS and CDR2 is FNYEAQ in the germline V gene. CDR3 length: 16 residues. CDR3 DNA sequence: TGTGCCAGCAGCTTAGAAGCGGGCCCCTCTGGAAACACCATATATTTT. The encoded protein is CASSLEAGPSGNTIYF.

The chain is built from TRBV11-2 and TRBJ1-2; D is ambiguous. Trimming shortened V by 5 bases and J by 2 bases, and 15 bases separated the two germline ends. Germline V gene sequence: CDR1 SGHAT, CDR2 FQNNGV. The CDR3 loop spans 15 amino acids. The CDR3 loop reads CASSQGLGSNYGYTF. CDR3 nucleotides: TGTGCCAGCAGCCAAGGGCTGGGGTCGAACTATGGCTACACCTTC.

The rearrangement joins TRBV5-1 to TRBJ2-5, with D possibly TRBD2 on 5 matching bases. In germline, CDR1 is SGHRS, CDR2 YFSETQ. Trimming shortened V by 1 base and J by 5 bases, and 12 bases separated the two germline ends. The CDR3 contains 14 residues. The CDR3 DNA reads TGCGCCAGCAGCTTGTCGGGCCGCGGGGAGACCCAGTACTTC. Translated, it gives CASSLSGRGETQYF.

The chain employs TRBV19 and TRBJ1-1; D is unclear. The CDR3 is 14 amino acids. The germline V and J ends were trimmed by 4 bases and 2 bases, with 11 bases remaining between them. CDR1 and CDR2 (germline): LNHDA, SQIVND (reference sequence). In DNA, the CDR3 is TGTGCCAGTAGTACCTCGTATGACAACACTGAAGCTTTCTTT. Its protein product is CASSTSYDNTEAFF.

This clone was seen a handful of times. The genes are TRBV30 and TRBJ2-7, with 8 bases aligning to TRBD2. CDR3 size: 13 residues. Germline CDR1 GTSNPN, CDR2 SVGIG (reference sequence). Unmatched junction bases numbered 0, after V lost 0 bases and J lost 2 bases. CDR3: CAWSVGGAYEQYF. Written as DNA, the CDR3 is TGTGCCTGGAGTGTCGGGGGGGCCTACGAGCAGTACTTC.

This clone was detected only a few times. The chain recombines TRBV9 with TRBJ1-6, with TRBD1 matching 7 bases. Germline trimming cut 2 bases from V and 8 bases from J; bases unmatched to any gene: 7. Germline V lookup: CDR1 SGDLS, CDR2 YYNGEE. The CDR3 length is 15 residues. CDR3 nucleotide sequence: TGTGCCAGCAGCGTCTCCGGGACAGTTTATTCACCCCTCCACTTT. Amino acids: CASSVSGTVYSPLHF.

The chain combines TRBV6-5 with TRBJ1-1, with D unresolved. This CDR3 has 14 residues. In germline, CDR1 is MNHEY, CDR2 SVGAGI. Deletions cut 6 bases from V and 4 bases from J, with 15 bases between. The CDR3 sequence is CASSLKGVVTEAFF. As DNA, the CDR3 is TGTGCCAGCAGCTTAAAAGGAGTTGTCACTGAAGCTTTCTTT.

The chain has TRBV28 and TRBJ1-1; the match to TRBD1 covers 8 bases. The CDR3 extends over 16 amino acids. The germline V gene encodes CDR1 MDHEN and CDR2 SYDVKM. V shed 2 bases and J 2 bases; nucleotides not matched to a gene: 7. This chain's CDR3 is CASSLGAGGINTEAFF. The CDR3 DNA reads TGTGCCAGCAGTTTAGGGGCAGGGGGCATTAACACTGAAGCTTTCTTT.

This clone has only one observation. The V call is TRBV4-1, the J call TRBJ1-3, with 7 positions matching TRBD1. Germline V gives CDR1 MGHRA, CDR2 YSYEKL. The CDR3 totals 14 residues. V dropped 0 bases and J dropped 6; count of bases not matched to a gene: 2. The CDR3 loop reads CASSQEGTANTIYF. The CDR3 DNA is TGCGCCAGCAGCCAAGAGGGGACAGCAAACACCATATATTTT.

The J gene is TRBJ1-1, the V gene TRBV19; D is possibly TRBD1 (5 bases). Germline V CDR1 and CDR2: LNHDA, SQIVND (reference sequence). The CDR3 has 14 amino acids. V shed 5 bases and J shed 0 bases, with 10 bases lying between them. The CDR3 spells CASSRQGVNTEAFF. Here the CDR3 DNA reads TGTGCCAGTAGTCGGCAGGGCGTGAACACTGAAGCTTTCTTT.

This clone has just one count. This chain links TRBV29-1 with TRBJ2-1; D is uncertain. Germline lookup yields CDR1 SQVTM and CDR2 ANQGSEA. Trimming took off 0 bases at V and 4 bases at J, with 1 base between the two ends. The CDR3 sequence is 11 residues long. DNA of the CDR3: TGCAGCGTTGAAGAATACAATGAGCAGTTCTTC. Translation: CSVEEYNEQFF.

CDR3 in amino acids: CSVDGQGVSYNEQFF. The CDR3 DNA reads as TGCAGCGTTGATGGGCAGGGGGTATCCTACAATGAGCAGTTCTTC. This sequence joins TRBV29-1 and TRBJ2-1; 7 bases agree with TRBD1. Losses at the gene ends were 3 bases for V and 1 base for J; bases not matched to a gene: 6. Germline V gene lookup returns CDR1 SQVTM and CDR2 ANQGSEA. The CDR3 contains 15 residues.

The V and J genes are TRBV11-2 and TRBJ1-2; D is uncertain. The V gene lost 0 bases and the J gene lost 2 bases, with 10 bases spanning the gap. This CDR3 has 15 residues. Germline-derived CDR1 and CDR2 are SGHAT and FQNNGV. Here the CDR3 DNA reads TGTGCCAGCAGCTTAGAACAACTCACGAACTATGGCTACACCTTC. Translation gives CASSLEQLTNYGYTF.

J is TRBJ1-1 and V is TRBV6-5, with a tentative D call TRBD1 (6 bases). The ends were cut back, 1 base at V and 8 bases at J, with 8 bases in the middle. Germline V gene sequence: CDR1 MNHEY, CDR2 SVGAGI. The CDR3 covers 12 residues. The CDR3: CASSYWQGEAFF. DNA for the CDR3: TGTGCCAGCAGTTACTGGCAGGGGGAAGCTTTCTTT.

In DNA, the CDR3 is TGTGCCTGGAGTGCTGGACAGGGCCACTCTGGAAACACCATATATTTT. It specifies CAWSAGQGHSGNTIYF. This rearrangement joins TRBV30 to TRBJ1-3; the match to TRBD1 covers 8 bases. CDR1 is GTSNPN, CDR2 SVGIG, per germline (reference sequence). V trimming: 1 base; J trimming: 0 bases; junction bases outside the gene matches: 5. The CDR3 extends over 16 amino acids.

This rearrangement joins TRBV5-6 to TRBJ1-6; no clear D. There are 13 residues in the CDR3. The V end lost 0 bases, the J end lost 10 bases, and 8 bases lay between the germline ends. CDR1 and CDR2 (germline): SGHDT, YYEEEE. CDR3 in amino acids: CASSLGWASPLHF. Here the CDR3 DNA reads TGTGCCAGCAGCTTGGGTTGGGCCTCACCCCTCCACTTT.

The chain's CDR3 is CATSSKGNYGYTF. CDR3 nucleotides: TGTGCCACCAGCAGTAAGGGCAACTATGGCTACACCTTC. The chain recombines TRBV15 with TRBJ1-2; no clear D gene. V dropped 3 bases and J dropped 2 bases, with 7 bases sitting between them. Germline CDR1 is LNHNV and CDR2 is YYDKDF (reference sequence). The CDR3 spans 13 residues. Filled out from reference TRBV15 and TRBJ1-2, the complete variable domain reads DAMVIQNPRYQVTQFGKPVTLSCSQTLNHNVMYWYQQKSSQAPKLLFHYYDKDFNNEADTPDNFQSRRPNTSFCFLDIRSPGLGDTAMYLCATSSKGNYGYTFGSGTRLTVV.

This clone was seen once. The CDR3 DNA follows: TGTGCCAGCAGCTCACAGAAAGAGACCCAGTACTTC. It codes for CASSSQKETQYF. The rearrangement links TRBV7-2 to TRBJ2-5; D uncertain. Germline assignment: CDR1 SGHTA and CDR2 FQGNSA. The CDR3 extends over 12 amino acids. Trimming took off 4 bases at V and 3 bases at J, with 6 bases between the two ends.

This clone was detected only once. The chain couples TRBV7-9 to TRBJ1-6; no clear D gene. The length of the CDR3 is 14 residues. Trimming stripped 1 base from V and 4 bases from J, with 5 bases between. Germline V gene lookup returns CDR1 SEHNR and CDR2 FQNEAQ (reference sequence). In DNA, the CDR3 is TGTGCCAGCAGCTTAGAACGGTATAATTCACCCCTCCACTTT. This gives the protein CASSLERYNSPLHF.